Below, 28 T cell receptor beta chains from the same sample are listed, as sequenced in a study of identical twins. TCRdb analysed the 5' RACE reads with MiXCR anew, one entry per CDR3 protein. The data hold hundreds of thousands of distinct CDR3 sequences, with 5.5% to 6.5% observed a single time. Material for sequencing was naive T cells sorted from blood. These receptors came from a man aged 18-30 years in good health.

This clonotype was counted many times. The chain recombines TRBV4-3 with TRBJ2-1, with D unresolved. CDR1 and CDR2 (germline): LGHNA, YSLEER. The CDR3 has 17 residues. The germline V and J ends were trimmed by 4 bases and 0 bases, with 16 bases remaining between them. The CDR3 protein is CASSLQAGRHSYNEQFF. The CDR3, as DNA: TGCGCCAGCAGCCTTCAAGCAGGCAGGCACTCCTACAATGAGCAGTTCTTC.

This clonotype was counted only a few times. The rearrangement links TRBV3-1 to TRBJ1-2; 7 nucleotides match TRBD1. From germline, CDR1 is LGHDT and CDR2 YNNKEL (reference sequence). The CDR3 spans 13 residues. The ends lost 2 bases at V and 4 bases at J; junction bases unmatched: 1. The CDR3 region is CASSQRTGYGYTF. CDR3 DNA sequence: TGTGCCAGCAGCCAACGGACAGGCTATGGCTACACCTTC. The full variable domain, in which reference TRBV3-1 and TRBJ1-2 provide the parts outside the CDR3, is DTAVSQTPKYLVTQMGNDKSIKCEQNLGHDTMYWYKQDSKKFLKIMFSYNNKELIINETVPNRFSPKSPDKAHLNLHINSLELGDSAVYFCASSQRTGYGYTFGSGTRLTVV.

The chain combines TRBV15 with TRBJ2-4; 7 bases agree with TRBD2. Germline CDR1 LNHNV, CDR2 YYDKDF (reference sequence). Trimming at V came to 1 base and at J to 12 bases, leaving 9 bases not matched to a gene. CDR3 length: 14 amino acids. The CDR3 sequence is CATSRGRGESAQYF. CDR3 DNA: TGTGCCACCAGCAGAGGCCGGGGGGAGAGCGCTCAGTACTTC.

This clonotype has a count of ten or more. This chain uses TRBV5-5 with TRBJ2-7, with 12 bases lining up with TRBD2. V dropped 4 bases and J dropped 10; count of bases not matched to a gene: 9. The CDR3 length is 14 residues. Germline V gene data show CDR1 as SGHKS and CDR2 as YYEKEE (reference sequence). In DNA form, the CDR3 reads TGTGCCAGCAGCGGAAGACTAGCGGGAGCGAATCAGTACTTC. Protein sequence: CASSGRLAGANQYF.

The V and J genes are TRBV25-1 and TRBJ1-1, with D possibly matching TRBD1 (6 bases). This CDR3 has 14 amino acids. Germline V gives CDR1 MGHDK, CDR2 SYGVNS. The V gene lost 3 bases and the J gene lost 2 bases, with 10 bases spanning the gap. CDR3 sequence reads: CASSEWGGNTEAFF. CDR3 DNA sequence: TGTGCCAGCAGTGAGTGGGGGGGCAACACTGAAGCTTTCTTT. The variable domain in full, with the rest retrieved from reference TRBV25-1 and TRBJ1-1, is EADIYQTPRYLVIGTGKKITLECSQTMGHDKMYWYQQDPGMELHLIHYSYGVNSTEKGDLSSESTVSRIRTEHFPLTLESARPSHTSQYLCASSEWGGNTEAFFGQGTRLTVV.

This clonotype was detected ten times or more. V gene TRBV20-1 combines with J gene TRBJ2-7; D perhaps matches TRBD2 (7 bases). Germline V gives CDR1 DFQATT, CDR2 SNEGSKA (reference sequence). This CDR3 comprises 15 residues. The V end was cut by 1 base, the J end by 2 bases, with 15 bases between. The CDR3 sequence is CSARGSRGGTYEQYV. The DNA of the CDR3 is TGCAGTGCTAGAGGGAGCAGGGGAGGGACCTACGAGCAGTACGTC.

CDR3 region: CASSFDGARPEAFF. In DNA, the CDR3 is TGTGCCAGCAGCTTCGACGGGGCGAGACCTGAAGCTTTCTTT. J is TRBJ1-1 and V is TRBV5-4, with D maybe TRBD1 (5 bases). V lost 2 bases and J 6 bases, leaving 14 bases between the germline ends. This CDR3 comprises 14 residues. Germline loops: CDR1 SGHNT, CDR2 YYREEE (reference sequence).

This clonotype has at least ten counts. The chain links TRBV7-2 to TRBJ2-3; the D is unclear. Germline V gives CDR1 SGHTA, CDR2 FQGNSA. The CDR3 extends over 14 amino acids. V was clipped by 1 base and J by 2 bases, with 7 bases between them. CDR3 DNA: TGTGCCAGCAGCTTAGTTCGACCCACAGATACGCAGTATTTT. It codes for CASSLVRPTDTQYF. Supplemented by reference TRBV7-2 and TRBJ2-3, the full variable domain reads GAGVSQSPSNKVTEKGKDVELRCDPISGHTALYWYRQSLGQGLEFLIYFQGNSAPDKSGLPSDRFSAERTGGSVSTLTIQRTQQEDSAVYLCASSLVRPTDTQYFGPGTRLTVL.

This clonotype was seen ten or more times. The chain recombines TRBV12-3 or TRBV12-4 with TRBJ2-1; 7 nucleotides match TRBD2. J gave up 6 bases and V 6 bases, and 8 bases lay outside the gene matches. This CDR3 comprises 14 residues. The CDR3 loop is CASSATGTTNEQFF. The DNA of the CDR3 is TGTGCCAGCAGCGCCACCGGGACTACCAATGAGCAGTTCTTC.

This clonotype was seen ten or more times. The V gene is TRBV20-1, the J gene TRBJ2-5; 7 bases align to TRBD1. This CDR3 is 13 amino acids long. Losses at the gene ends were 5 bases for V and 1 base for J; bases not matched to a gene: 4. Germline V gene sequence: CDR1 DFQATT, CDR2 SNEGSKA (reference sequence). The CDR3 DNA reads as TGCAGTGCTCCCCGGGACAGCCAAGAGACCCAGTACTTC. Its protein product is CSAPRDSQETQYF.

This clonotype has a count of ten or more. The chain has TRBV3-1 and TRBJ1-3, with a weak D call TRBD1 (5 bases). In germline, CDR1 is LGHDT, CDR2 YNNKEL (reference sequence). The CDR3 totals 16 residues. V was shortened by 1 base and J by 1 base, with 11 bases between the two germline ends. The CDR3, as DNA: TGTGCCAGCAGCCAAGCTTCCGGGACGTCTGGAAACACCATATATTTT. Its protein is CASSQASGTSGNTIYF.

This clonotype has at least ten counts. This CDR3 reads CASSLREGPFSGELFF. The CDR3 DNA is TGTGCCAGCAGTTTAAGGGAGGGCCCGTTCTCCGGGGAGCTGTTTTTT. The V gene is TRBV12-3 or TRBV12-4, the J gene TRBJ2-2; TRBD2 matches 7 bases. This CDR3 spans 16 amino acids. Unmatched junction bases numbered 9, after V lost 2 bases and J lost 6 bases.

V gene TRBV5-1 combines with J gene TRBJ1-4; 9 bases are a match to TRBD1. Per germline, CDR1 SGHRS and CDR2 YFSETQ. CDR3 size: 16 residues. The ends lost 3 bases at V and 5 bases at J; junction bases unmatched: 8. CDR3 region: CASSWGSGTGNEKLFF. The CDR3 bases are TGCGCCAGCAGCTGGGGATCCGGGACAGGGAATGAAAAACTGTTTTTT.

The rearrangement links TRBV9 to TRBJ2-1, with no clear D. Deletions cut 0 bases from V and 8 bases from J, with 15 bases between. CDR1 SGDLS and CDR2 YYNGEE come from the germline V gene. This CDR3 comprises 15 residues. The CDR3 here is CASSVGTTSEDEQFF. The CDR3 nucleotides are TGTGCCAGCAGCGTAGGAACGACTTCTGAAGATGAGCAGTTCTTC.

V and J are TRBV6-1 and TRBJ1-5; TRBD1 might be the D (5 bases). Germline CDR1 reads MNHNS; CDR2 reads SASEGT. CDR3 size: 14 residues. Between the trimmed V and J ends, which lost 5 bases and 5 bases, there was a span of 13 bases. CDR3 nucleotides: TGTGCCAGCAGTCCGGGGGTAACTTATCAGCCCCAGCATTTT. Residues: CASSPGVTYQPQHF.

The CDR3 nucleotides read TGTGCCATGGGGGAGGGTCAGGGGACCTACGAGCAGTACTTC. Amino acid sequence: CAMGEGQGTYEQYF. This chain joins TRBV10-3 and TRBJ2-7; possibly TRBD2 for D (7 bases). The germline gives CDR1 ENHRY, CDR2 SYGVKD. CDR3 size: 14 residues. V was shortened by 9 bases and J by 2 bases, with 17 bases between the two germline ends.

This clonotype was observed a few times. This rearrangement joins TRBV4-3 to TRBJ1-2; D ambiguous. The CDR3 totals 13 residues. Between the trimmed V and J ends, which lost 5 bases and 2 bases, there was a span of 9 bases. CDR1 is LGHNA, CDR2 YSLEER, per germline. The CDR3 sequence is CASSGQRNYGYTF. CDR3 nucleotides: TGCGCCAGCAGCGGGCAGAGGAACTATGGCTACACCTTC.

In its sample, this clonotype was seen many times. This chain links TRBV29-1 with TRBJ1-1; TRBD1 is a possible D gene (6 bases). Per germline, CDR1 SQVTM and CDR2 ANQGSEA. The CDR3 sequence is 13 residues long. CDR3 bases: TGCACCTCTCGGACAGTTATGAACACTGAAGCTTTCTTT. This gives the protein CTSRTVMNTEAFF.

In its sample, this clonotype was seen many times. The DNA is left out, because the CDR3 cannot be placed on it with certainty; the CDR3 is given as TCRdb lists it. The chain is built from TRBV12-3 or TRBV12-4 and TRBJ2-1; TRBD1 reflects the table's D call only, with no check against the DNA. The CDR3 numbers 17 amino acids, ends counted. This CDR3 reads CASSLSLRDADYNEQFF.

In this sample, this clonotype turned up a few times. J is TRBJ2-1 and V is TRBV20-1; TRBD1 aligns across 7 bases. CDR3 length: 13 residues. Per the germline V gene, CDR1 is DFQATT and CDR2 is SNEGSKA (reference sequence). The J segment lost 12 bases and the V segment lost 2 bases, leaving 10 bases of the junction unmatched. The CDR3: CSARWDTGDRQFF. As DNA, the CDR3 is TGCAGTGCTAGATGGGATACAGGGGATCGGCAGTTCTTC.

At least ten counts were recorded for this clonotype. Germline is not matched at one junction end, which may reflect a read error. CDR3 residues: CVSGYTDTQYF. The CDR3 DNA reads TGTGTTAGCGGGTACACAGATACGCAGTATTTT. This chain links TRBV20-1 with TRBJ2-3; TRBD2 matches at 7 bases. CDR3 length equals 11 residues. Germline V gene data show CDR1 as DFQATT and CDR2 as SNEGSKA (reference sequence).

This clonotype was observed a handful of times. This chain links TRBV19 with TRBJ2-5; TRBD2 matches 7 bases. This CDR3 is built from 18 residues. CDR1 and CDR2 (germline): LNHDA, SQIVND (reference sequence). Trimming at V came to 1 base and at J to 3 bases, leaving 14 bases not matched to a gene. CDR3 loop: CASSIVRRASGKEETQYF. The CDR3 coding sequence is TGTGCCAGTAGTATAGTACGCCGGGCTAGCGGAAAGGAAGAGACCCAGTACTTC.

The chain has TRBV13 and TRBJ2-7, with 10 nucleotides matching TRBD1. V lost 0 bases and J lost 0; bases outside the gene matches: 11. This CDR3 is built from 19 residues. Per the germline V gene, CDR1 is PRHDT and CDR2 is FYEKMQ (reference sequence). CDR3 region: CASSLGWDRGAGLSYEQYF. The CDR3 DNA sequence: TGTGCCAGCAGCTTAGGCTGGGACAGGGGCGCCGGTCTCTCCTACGAGCAGTACTTC.

This clonotype was seen repeatedly, ten times or more. The J gene is TRBJ2-7, the V gene TRBV29-1, with D unresolved. CDR1 is SQVTM, CDR2 ANQGSEA, per germline. V lost 5 bases to trimming and J lost 2 bases, with 10 bases between them. There are 12 residues in the CDR3. CDR3 residues: CSVQMDAYEQYF. The CDR3, as DNA: TGCAGCGTTCAAATGGACGCCTACGAGCAGTACTTC.

This clonotype was counted many times. The chain links TRBV28 to TRBJ2-2, with a possible D match to TRBD1 (5 bases). Per the germline V gene, CDR1 is MDHEN and CDR2 is SYDVKM. The V end lost 6 bases, the J end lost 5 bases, and 13 bases lay between the germline ends. The CDR3 length is 14 residues. The DNA of the CDR3 is TGTGCCAGCAGCCTGCCAGGGCGGACCGGGGAGCTGTTTTTT. Its translation is CASSLPGRTGELFF.

This sequence joins TRBV14 and TRBJ2-3; 7 nucleotides agree with TRBD2. The V gene end was trimmed by 4 bases and the J gene end by 4 bases; junction bases not matched to a gene: 5. The CDR3 is 14 residues long. CDR1 SGHDN and CDR2 FVKESK come from the germline V gene. This CDR3 is CASSLSGGSDTQYF. The CDR3 nucleotides are TGTGCCAGCAGCCTGTCGGGAGGCTCAGATACGCAGTATTTT.

The V call is TRBV11-2, the J call TRBJ1-1, with a weak D call TRBD1 (5 bases). CDR1 SGHAT and CDR2 FQNNGV come from the germline V gene. Trimming shortened V by 7 bases and J by 5 bases, and 11 bases separated the two germline ends. This CDR3 contains 12 residues. The CDR3 DNA sequence: TGTGCCAGCAAGCGTCGGGGGACTGAAGCTTTCTTT. Translation gives CASKRRGTEAFF.

This clonotype was detected only a few times. V usage is TRBV29-1 and J usage is TRBJ2-7, with TRBD1 matching over 9 bases. The CDR3 totals 13 residues. Germline CDR1 SQVTM, CDR2 ANQGSEA. V trimming: 6 bases; J trimming: 2 bases; junction bases outside the gene matches: 5. CDR3: CSVRQGGTYEQYF. CDR3 nucleotides: TGCAGCGTACGACAGGGGGGGACCTACGAGCAGTACTTC.